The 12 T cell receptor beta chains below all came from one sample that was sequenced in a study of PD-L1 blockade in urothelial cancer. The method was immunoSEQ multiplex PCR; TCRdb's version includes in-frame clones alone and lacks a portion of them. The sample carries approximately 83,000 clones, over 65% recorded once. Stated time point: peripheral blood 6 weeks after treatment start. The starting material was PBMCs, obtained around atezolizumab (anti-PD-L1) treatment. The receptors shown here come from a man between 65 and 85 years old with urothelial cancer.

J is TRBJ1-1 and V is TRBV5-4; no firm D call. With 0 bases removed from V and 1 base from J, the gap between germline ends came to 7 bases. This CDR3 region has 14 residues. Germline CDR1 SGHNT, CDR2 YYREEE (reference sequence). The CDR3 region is CASSLGRENTEAFF. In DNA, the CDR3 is TGTGCCAGCAGCTTGGGGCGGGAGAACACTGAAGCTTTCTTT.

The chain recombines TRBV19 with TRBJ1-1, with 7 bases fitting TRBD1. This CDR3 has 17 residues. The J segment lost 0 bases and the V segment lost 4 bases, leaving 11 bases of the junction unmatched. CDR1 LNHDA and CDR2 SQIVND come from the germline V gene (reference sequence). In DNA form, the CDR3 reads TGTGCCAGTAGTACCAACCTGGACAGGAAAATGAACACTGAAGCTTTCTTT. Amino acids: CASSTNLDRKMNTEAFF.

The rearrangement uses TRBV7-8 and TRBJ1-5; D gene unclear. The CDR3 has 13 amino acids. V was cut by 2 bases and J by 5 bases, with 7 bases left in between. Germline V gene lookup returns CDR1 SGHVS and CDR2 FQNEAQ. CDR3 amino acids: CASSLNRDQPQHF. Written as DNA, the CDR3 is TGTGCCAGCAGCTTAAACAGAGATCAGCCCCAGCATTTT.

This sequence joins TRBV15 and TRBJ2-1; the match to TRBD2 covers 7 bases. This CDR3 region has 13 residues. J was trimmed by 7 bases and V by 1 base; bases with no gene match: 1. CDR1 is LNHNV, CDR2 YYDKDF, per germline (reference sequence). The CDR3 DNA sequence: TGTGCCACCAGCAGAGGGGGGGGGAATGAGCAGTTCTTC. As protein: CATSRGGGNEQFF.

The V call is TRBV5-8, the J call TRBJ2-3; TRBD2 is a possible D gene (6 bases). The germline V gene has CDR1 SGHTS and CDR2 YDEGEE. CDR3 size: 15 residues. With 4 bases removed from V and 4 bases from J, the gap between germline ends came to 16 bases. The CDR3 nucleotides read TGTGCCAGCAGCGATGGGACTCGCCCCGCAGATACGCAGTATTTT. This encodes CASSDGTRPADTQYF.

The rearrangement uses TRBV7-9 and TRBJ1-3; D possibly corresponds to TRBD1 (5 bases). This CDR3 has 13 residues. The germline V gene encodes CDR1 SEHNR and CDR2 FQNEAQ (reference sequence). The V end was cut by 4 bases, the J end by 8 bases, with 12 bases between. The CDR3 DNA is TGTGCCAGCAGCTCCGGTGGGGGGGACACCATATATTTT. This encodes CASSSGGGDTIYF.

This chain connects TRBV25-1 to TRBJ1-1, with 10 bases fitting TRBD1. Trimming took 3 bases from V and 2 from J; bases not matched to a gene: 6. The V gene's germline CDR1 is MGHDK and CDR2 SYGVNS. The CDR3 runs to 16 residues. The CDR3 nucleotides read TGTGCCAGCAGTGACCGGGACAGGGGATCTAACACTGAAGCTTTCTTT. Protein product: CASSDRDRGSNTEAFF.

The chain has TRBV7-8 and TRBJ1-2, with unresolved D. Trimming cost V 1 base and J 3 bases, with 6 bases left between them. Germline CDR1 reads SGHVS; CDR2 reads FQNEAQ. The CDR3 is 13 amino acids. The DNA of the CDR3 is TGTGCCAGCAGCTTAGAGCGGTACTATGGCTACACCTTC. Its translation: CASSLERYYGYTF. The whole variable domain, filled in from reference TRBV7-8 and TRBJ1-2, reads GAGVSQSPRYKVAKRGQDVALRCDPISGHVSLFWYQQALGQGPEFLTYFQNEAQLDKSGLPSDRFFAERPEGSVSTLKIQRTQQEDSAVYLCASSLERYYGYTFGSGTRLTVV.

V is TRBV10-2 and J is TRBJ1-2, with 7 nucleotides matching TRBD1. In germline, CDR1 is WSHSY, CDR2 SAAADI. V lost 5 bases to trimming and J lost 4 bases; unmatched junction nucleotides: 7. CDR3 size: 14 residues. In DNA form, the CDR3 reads TGCGCCAGCAGTCCCACAGGGGCTGGCTATGGCTACACCTTC. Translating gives CASSPTGAGYGYTF.

CDR3 DNA: TGTGCCAGCAGTTACTGGACAGCCTACGAGCAGTACTTC. Residues: CASSYWTAYEQYF. This chain links TRBV6-7 with TRBJ2-7; weak D call: TRBD1 (6 bases). TRBV6-7 is sorted into the ORF group, with uncertain function. CDR3 length: 13 residues. Deletions cut 1 base from V and 2 bases from J, with 6 bases between.

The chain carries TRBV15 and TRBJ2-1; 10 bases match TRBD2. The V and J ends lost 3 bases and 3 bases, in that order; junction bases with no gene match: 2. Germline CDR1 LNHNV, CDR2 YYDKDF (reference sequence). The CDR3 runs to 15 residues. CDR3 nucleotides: TGTGCCACCAGCAGCAGACTAGCGGGCTACAATGAGCAGTTCTTC. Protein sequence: CATSSRLAGYNEQFF.

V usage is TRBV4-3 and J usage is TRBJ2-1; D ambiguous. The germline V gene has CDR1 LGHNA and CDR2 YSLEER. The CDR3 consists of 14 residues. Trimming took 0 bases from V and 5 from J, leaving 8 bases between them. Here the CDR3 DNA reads TGCGCCAGCAGCCAAGATAAGGCGGACAATGAGCAGTTCTTC. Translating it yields CASSQDKADNEQFF.